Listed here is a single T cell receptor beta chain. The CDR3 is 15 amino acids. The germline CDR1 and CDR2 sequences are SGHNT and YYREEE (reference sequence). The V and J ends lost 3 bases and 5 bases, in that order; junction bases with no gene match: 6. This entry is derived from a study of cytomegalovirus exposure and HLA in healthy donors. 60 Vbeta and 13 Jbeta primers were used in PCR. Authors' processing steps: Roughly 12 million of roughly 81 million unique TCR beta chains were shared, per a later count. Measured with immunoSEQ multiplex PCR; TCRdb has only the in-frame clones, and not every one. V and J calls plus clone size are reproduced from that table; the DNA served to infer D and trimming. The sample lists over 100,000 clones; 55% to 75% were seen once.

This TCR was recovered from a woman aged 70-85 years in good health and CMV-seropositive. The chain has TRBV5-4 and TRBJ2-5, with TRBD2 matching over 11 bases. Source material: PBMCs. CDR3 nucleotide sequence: TGTGCCAGCAGCTCCCCTAGCGGGGGGTACGAGACCCAGTACTTC. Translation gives CASSSPSGGYETQYF.